These T cell receptor beta chains were read from a single sample in a study of blood T cell repertoires in COVID-19. The data were produced by immunoSEQ multiplex PCR, yet TCRdb's version contains in-frame clones alone and is incomplete. This table holds hundreds of thousands of clones, around 85% found once. Sequences were obtained from peripheral blood. The receptors were sampled from a woman aged 50 to 60 with active or convalescent COVID-19. Both conserved end residues are part of each CDR3. A D gene is named only where the DNA matches it firmly. Rows give clone size only sometimes, using once, few, many, or a class for an expanded clone.

J gene | clone size | D gene | V gene | CDR3 protein | CDR3 DNA
TRBJ2-2 | - | - | TRBV11-3 | CASSPRGIGELFF | TGTGCCAGCAGCCCCAGGGGAATCGGGGAGCTGTTTTTT
TRBJ2-2 | - | TRBD1 | TRBV5-4 | CASSSGQGRTGELFF | TGTGCCAGCAGTTCGGGACAGGGGAGGACCGGGGAGCTGTTTTTT
TRBJ1-2 | once | TRBD1 | TRBV5-1 | CASSLMTGGNYGYTF | TGCGCCAGCAGCTTGATGACAGGGGGAAACTATGGCTACACCTTC
TRBJ1-2 | - | - | TRBV5-6 | CASSLAVRQPLVGYGYTF | TGTGCCAGCAGCTTGGCCGTGAGACAGCCATTGGTAGGCTATGGCTACACCTTC
TRBJ1-6 | - | - | TRBV27 | CASSSGDNSPLHF | TGTGCCAGCAGTTCGGGGGATAATTCACCCCTCCACTTT
TRBJ2-1 | - | - | TRBV7-2 | CASSTEGYNEQFF | TGTGCCAGCAGCACCGAGGGATACAATGAGCAGTTCTTC
TRBJ1-2 | - | - | TRBV6-6 | CASSTSLPGGYTF | TGTGCCAGCAGTACGTCCCTACCGGGTGGCTACACCTTC
TRBJ2-5 | - | - | TRBV3-1/TRBV3-2 | CASSLAWGEGETQYF | TGTGCCAGCAGCCTCGCTTGGGGGGAAGGAGAGACCCAGTACTTC
TRBJ1-4 | - | - | TRBV5-1 | CASSLQGLPNEKLFF | TGCGCCAGCAGCTTGCAGGGACTTCCTAATGAAAAACTGTTTTTT
TRBJ1-2 | - | - | TRBV3-1/TRBV3-2 | CASSQEGSRGYTF | TGTGCCAGCAGCCAAGAAGGGAGTCGGGGCTACACCTTC
TRBJ2-1 | - | - | TRBV29-1 | CSALRDEQFF | TGCAGCGCCCTTAGAGATGAGCAGTTCTTC
TRBJ1-3 | once | - | TRBV3-1/TRBV3-2 | CASSPDSSSGNTIYF | TGTGCCAGCAGTCCGGACAGCTCCTCTGGAAACACCATATATTTT
TRBJ2-2 | - | - | TRBV10-3 | CAISGATGELFF | TGTGCCATCAGTGGGGCCACCGGGGAGCTGTTTTTT
TRBJ1-2 | few | - | TRBV4-1 | CASSQESRAPNYGYTF | TGCGCCAGCAGCCAAGAATCCAGGGCCCCGAACTATGGCTACACCTTC
TRBJ2-3 | - | TRBD1 | TRBV6-5 | CASSYSGTGYTDTQYF | TGTGCCAGCAGTTACTCTGGGACAGGGTACACAGATACGCAGTATTTT
TRBJ1-2 | - | - | TRBV19 | CASSSGKGLGYTF | TGTGCCAGTAGTTCCGGGAAGGGACTCGGCTACACCTTC
TRBJ2-7 | - | - | TRBV6-4 | CASSATGEQYF | TGTGCCAGCAGTGCAACCGGTGAGCAGTACTTC
TRBJ1-3 | few | TRBD1 | TRBV7-9 | CASSLAGKGASGNTIYF | TGTGCCAGCAGCTTAGCTGGAAAGGGGGCATCTGGAAACACCATATATTTT
TRBJ2-2 | - | - | TRBV10-3 | CAIRPTGNTGELFF | TGTGCCATCAGACCGACAGGAAACACCGGGGAGCTGTTTTTT
TRBJ2-1 | - | - | TRBV7-9 | CASSKGSLPPPFSYNEQFF | TGTGCCAGCAGTAAAGGGAGCCTACCACCCCCCTTTAGTTACAATGAGCAGTTCTTC
TRBJ1-5 | - | TRBD1 | TRBV9 | CASSAGTGVQPQHF | TGTGCCAGCAGCGCCGGGACAGGGGTTCAGCCCCAGCATTTT
TRBJ2-5 | - | TRBD1 | TRBV3-1/TRBV3-2 | CASSQRDRVRETQYF | TGTGCCAGCAGCCAACGGGACAGGGTGCGAGAGACCCAGTACTTC
TRBJ2-7 | - | TRBD2 | TRBV4-2 | CASSQGTSGSIYEQYF | TGTGCCAGCAGCCAAGGTACTAGCGGGAGTATCTACGAGCAGTACTTC
TRBJ2-7 | - | TRBD2 | TRBV28 | CASSLLLAGVGGGYEQYF | TGTGCCAGCAGTTTACTACTAGCGGGAGTCGGCGGTGGCTACGAGCAGTACTTC
TRBJ2-3 | once | - | TRBV2 | CASSEPGTDTQYF | TGTGCCAGCAGTGAACCAGGGACAGATACGCAGTATTTT
TRBJ2-3 | - | TRBD2 | TRBV15 | CATSVGRRELAVSSTDTQYF | TGTGCCACCAGCGTCGGGAGGAGGGAACTAGCGGTGTCTAGCACAGATACGCAGTATTTT
TRBJ1-6 | - | - | TRBV5-1 | CASSLAYAGSPLHF | TGCGCCAGCAGCTTGGCCTATGCGGGCTCACCCCTCCACTTT
TRBJ1-6 | - | TRBD1 | TRBV9 | CASSAEGQGNSPLHF | TGTGCCAGCAGCGCCGAGGGACAGGGGAATTCACCCCTCCACTTT
TRBJ2-1 | - | TRBD1 | TRBV28 | CASSSTGVSYNEQFF | TGTGCCAGCAGTTCTACAGGGGTTTCCTACAATGAGCAGTTCTTC
TRBJ2-5 | - | TRBD2 | TRBV5-6 | CASSLVAGGRETQYF | TGTGCCAGCAGCTTGGTCGCGGGAGGGCGGGAGACCCAGTACTTC
TRBJ1-6 | - | - | TRBV30 | CAWETGYNSPLHF | TGTGCCTGGGAAACAGGCTATAATTCACCCCTCCACTTT
TRBJ2-1 | - | TRBD1 | TRBV2 | CASSLGTGGSYNEQFF | TGTGCCAGCAGTTTAGGTACAGGGGGCTCCTACAATGAGCAGTTCTTC
TRBJ2-2 | - | TRBD1 | TRBV3-1/TRBV3-2 | CASSQTGTGVTGELFF | TGTGCCAGCAGCCAAACCGGGACAGGGGTCACCGGGGAGCTGTTTTTT
TRBJ2-3 | - | - | TRBV10-3 | CAISAPSTDTQYF | TGTGCCATCAGTGCCCCGAGCACAGATACGCAGTATTTT
TRBJ2-5 | - | TRBD1 | TRBV11-3 | CASSLAGQGQETQYF | TGTGCCAGCAGCTTGGCCGGACAGGGTCAAGAGACCCAGTACTTC
TRBJ2-3 | - | - | TRBV9 | CASSVHTDTQYF | TGTGCCAGCAGCGTACACACAGATACGCAGTATTTT
TRBJ1-1 | - | - | TRBV7-9 | CASSLALPDTEAFF | TGTGCCAGCAGCTTAGCGCTCCCGGACACTGAAGCTTTCTTT
TRBJ1-1 | - | - | TRBV11-2 | CASNRALSRETEAFF | TGTGCCAGCAACAGGGCCCTCTCTCGGGAAACTGAAGCTTTCTTT
TRBJ2-6 | - | - | TRBV9 | CASSGHTTGWGANVLTF | TGTGCCAGCAGCGGGCACACAACAGGGTGGGGGGCCAACGTCCTGACTTTC
TRBJ2-1 | - | - | TRBV11-2 | CASSRNYNEQFF | TGTGCCAGCAGCCGTAATTACAATGAGCAGTTCTTC
TRBJ1-1 | - | TRBD1 | TRBV2 | CASRAGQGTEAFF | TGTGCCAGCAGGGCGGGACAGGGAACTGAAGCTTTCTTT
TRBJ2-1 | - | TRBD1 | TRBV12-3/TRBV12-4 | CASSGTGFEQFF | TGTGCCAGCAGCGGGACAGGGTTTGAGCAGTTCTTC
TRBJ1-2 | - | TRBD1 | TRBV4-2 | CASSQARDSYTNYGYTF | TGTGCCAGCAGCCAAGCCCGGGACAGCTATACTAACTATGGCTACACCTTC
TRBJ1-2 | - | - | TRBV3-1/TRBV3-2 | CASSQDARGYTF | TGTGCCAGCAGCCAAGATGCGAGGGGCTACACCTTC
TRBJ1-1 | few | - | TRBV2 | CASKGWGEAFF | TGTGCCAGCAAGGGGTGGGGAGAAGCTTTCTTT
TRBJ2-5 | - | - | TRBV12-3/TRBV12-4 | CASSNTGPETQYF | TGTGCCAGCAGTAACACAGGCCCGGAGACCCAGTACTTC